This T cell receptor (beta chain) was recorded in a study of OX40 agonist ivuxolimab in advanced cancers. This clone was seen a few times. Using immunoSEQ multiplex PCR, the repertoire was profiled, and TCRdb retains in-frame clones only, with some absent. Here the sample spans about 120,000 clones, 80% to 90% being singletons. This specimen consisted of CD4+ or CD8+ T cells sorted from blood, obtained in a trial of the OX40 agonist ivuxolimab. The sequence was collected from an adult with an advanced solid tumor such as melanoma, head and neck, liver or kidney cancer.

This CDR3 reads CASSPPASKRDGYTF. The CDR3 DNA reads TGCGCCAGCAGCCCCCCGGCCAGTAAACGGGATGGCTACACCTTC. The V call is TRBV4-1, the J call TRBJ1-2; no clear D gene. The ends were cut back, 4 bases at V and 6 bases at J, with 18 bases in the middle. The CDR3 is made up of 15 amino acids. The germline V gene encodes CDR1 MGHRA and CDR2 YSYEKL.